This T cell receptor beta chain was obtained from a study of T cells in Graves' hyperthyroidism and ophthalmopathy. The diagnostic basis comprised clinical symptoms, serum thyroxine and TRAb, thyroid ultrasound and orbital computed tomography. Study-wide points: Classification by a 13 V-J model distinguished ophthalmopathy from stable hyperthyroidism.

This clonotype has ten or more counts. Its target is not known. Authors of the study amplified TCR beta CDR3 regions from RNA transcripts. First-round RT-PCR of the TCR CDR3 relied on the HTBI primer set. MiXCR was run by TCRdb on the multiplex PCR reads, yielding one entry per CDR3 protein. The sample gives roughly 330,000 distinct CDR3 sequences, roughly 15% of which show up once; roughly 33% is in the top ten. The CDR3 is 13 amino acids. Germline loops: CDR1 SGHTA, CDR2 FQGTGA. Trimming removed 1 base at V and 5 bases at J, with 8 bases between. The source material was blood. V gene TRBV7-3 combines with J gene TRBJ1-1; no definite D call. The source is a man younger than 40 with Graves' hyperthyroidism. The DNA of the CDR3 is TGTGCCAGCAGCTTAAACCCCGAAACTGAAGCTTTCTTT. It translates to CASSLNPETEAFF.